This T cell receptor (beta chain) was profiled in a study of cytomegalovirus exposure and HLA in healthy donors. Whole-study context: Later analysis reported that the 130 or so validation repertoires shared the platform of the roughly 680 first-cohort repertoires. Study-wide results and limits: It was fewer than 200 TCR beta chains that were listed as cytomegalovirus-associated. Subsequent analysis revealed that first-cohort TCR clusters tended to co-occur in the roughly 120 validation repertoires. The authors confirmed in vitro that a few CMV-associated chains were specific for CMV antigens.

Using immunoSEQ multiplex PCR, the repertoire was profiled, and TCRdb retains in-frame clones only, with some absent. Of some 330,000 clones listed, about nine tenths are singletons. A word on this clone: Its antigen is as yet unknown.

This sequence originates from a woman younger than 35 in good health and CMV-seronegative. Sequencing was carried out using PBMCs.

The CDR3 sequence is CASKLQGASYEQYF. The CDR3 coding sequence is TGTGCCAGCAAGCTCCAGGGGGCCTCCTACGAGCAGTACTTC. This chain joins TRBV2 and TRBJ2-7; 8 bases match TRBD1. The CDR3 has 14 residues. V was pared by 7 bases and J by 0 bases, with 5 bases of the junction left unmatched. Looked up from germline, CDR1 is SNHLY and CDR2 is FYNNEI. Drawing the rest from reference TRBV2 and TRBJ2-7, the complete variable domain is EPEVTQTPSHQVTQMGQEVILRCVPISNHLYFYWYRQILGQKVEFLVSFYNNEISEKSEIFDDQFSVERPDGSNFTLKIRSTKLEDSAMYFCASKLQGASYEQYFGPGTRLTVT.